This paragraph covers one T cell receptor (beta chain) sequence. From germline, CDR1 is SGHTA and CDR2 FQGNSA. The V end was cut by 2 bases, the J end by 6 bases, with 14 bases between. The CDR3 contains 15 residues. Profiled with immunoSEQ multiplex PCR; TCRdb holds only in-frame clones, not every one. This sample yields roughly 90,000 clones, of which about 93% are seen a single time; around 4.1% belongs to the top ten. This sample was taken from a study of T cell changes during pregnancy in multiple sclerosis. The TCR originated in a female donor with multiple sclerosis, enrolled in a pregnancy study. This chain uses TRBV7-2 with TRBJ2-1; no firm D call. The sequencing used peripheral blood, collected in the first trimester of pregnancy. For the CDR3, the DNA is TGTGCCAGCAGCTTACCAGGCCGCGCCCTCAATGAGCAGTTCTTC. It codes for CASSLPGRALNEQFF.